This T cell receptor beta chain was recorded in a study of cytomegalovirus exposure and HLA in healthy donors. Trimming at V came to 4 bases and at J to 9 bases, leaving 8 bases not matched to a gene. CDR1 is MNHEY, CDR2 SVGAGI, per germline. There are 14 residues in the CDR3. Findings of the study overall: One later analysis reportedly identified an Asian-associated ancestry cluster that showed fewer N-insertions than the roughly 700-donor mean. In a later analysis, roughly 17,000 TCR beta sequences were associated with HLA alleles at 0.05 false discovery rate. Most observed TCR sequences were rare, whereas some public TCRs were detected in many donors. In an earlier analysis, productive rearrangement rates for most beta V segments clustered near 87% or 30%.

It was with 60 Vbeta and 13 Jbeta primers that the PCR ran. Some clones are missing from TCRdb's copy, which holds only in-frame ones; the method was immunoSEQ multiplex PCR. Among 100,000 to 150,000 clones listed, about 76% were seen once. Turning to this clone: No antigen is known for it.

The clonotype originates from a man aged 60-69 years in good health and CMV-seropositive. Sequencing was performed on PBMCs. The chain employs TRBV6-5 and TRBJ2-1; 8 bases fit TRBD1. CDR3: CASSWAGGLSEQFF. DNA of the CDR3: TGTGCCAGCAGTTGGGCAGGGGGCTTGAGTGAGCAGTTCTTC.